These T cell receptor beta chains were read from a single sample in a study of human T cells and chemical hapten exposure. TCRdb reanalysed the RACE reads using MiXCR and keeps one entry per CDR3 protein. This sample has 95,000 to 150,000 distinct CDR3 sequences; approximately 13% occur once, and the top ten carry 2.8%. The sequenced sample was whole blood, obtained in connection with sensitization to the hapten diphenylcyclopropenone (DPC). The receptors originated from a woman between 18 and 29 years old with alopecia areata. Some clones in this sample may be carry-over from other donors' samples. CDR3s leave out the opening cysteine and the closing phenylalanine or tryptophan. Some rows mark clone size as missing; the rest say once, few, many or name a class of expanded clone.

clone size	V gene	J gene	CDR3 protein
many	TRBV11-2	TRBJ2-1	ASSLERVVDINEQF
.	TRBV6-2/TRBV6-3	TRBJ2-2	ASSFAGYTGELF
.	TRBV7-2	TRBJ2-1	ASSLDGVLGNEQF
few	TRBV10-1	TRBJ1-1	ASSQGFGVTEAF
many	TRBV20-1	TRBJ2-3	SALRLESTSTDTQY
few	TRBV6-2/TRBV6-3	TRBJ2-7	ASNSGVFTYEQY
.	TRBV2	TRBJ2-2	ASSINRAGELF
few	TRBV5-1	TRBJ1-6	ASSPGDRRSSPLH
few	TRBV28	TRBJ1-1	ASSSTWTGTEAF
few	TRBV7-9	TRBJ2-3	ASSLAARTDTQY